Described below is a single T cell receptor beta chain sequence and its context. The data are from a study of blood T cell repertoires in COVID-19. Study-wide background: Samples came from the United States, Italy and Spain, spanning acute and convalescent COVID-19.

The CDR3 extends over 16 amino acids. The V end was cut by 0 bases, the J end by 7 bases, with 15 bases between. The germline V gene has CDR1 MNHEY and CDR2 SVGAGI. Clones were sequenced by immunoSEQ multiplex PCR, and TCRdb holds only the in-frame ones, with some missing. The top ten hold roughly 2% of the sample, which has about 270,000 clones, approximately 91% seen once. Sequencing was done on a sample of PBMCs or T cells enriched from blood (not recorded which). The chain carries TRBV6-5 and TRBJ2-2; no definite D call. The source of this sequence is a woman between 35 and 50 years old with acute COVID-19. Here the CDR3 reads CASSYSTPRGLGELFF. In nucleotides, the CDR3 is TGTGCCAGCAGTTACTCGACTCCCCGTGGTCTCGGGGAGCTGTTTTTT.